This is a list of T cell receptor beta chains from one sample in a study of T cells in Graves' hyperthyroidism and ophthalmopathy. MiXCR, run by TCRdb on the multiplex PCR reads, gives a single entry per CDR3 protein. This sample has roughly 280,000 distinct CDR3 sequences; 22% occur once, and the top ten carry roughly 60%. Sequencing was performed on blood. These receptors were taken from a man aged 25-40 years with Graves' ophthalmopathy. Each CDR3 is given with its conserved first and last residue. D genes are given only for firm matches. Rows give clone size only sometimes, using once, few, many, or a class for an expanded clone.

>TRBD1|TRBJ2-7|TRBV7-2|.
CASSPWDSPSSYEQYF
TGTGCCAGCAGCCCCTGGGACAGCCCCAGCTCCTACGAGCAGTACTTC
>TRBD1|TRBJ1-3|TRBV28|.
CASNEDREVTNTIYF
TGTGCCAGCAACGAAGACAGGGAGGTTACAAACACCATATATTTT
>.|TRBJ2-2|TRBV6-1|.
CASSRTSYTGELFF
TGTGCCAGCAGTCGGACTTCCTACACCGGGGAGCTGTTTTTT
>.|TRBJ1-1|TRBV7-4|.
CASRGPDKEDTEAFF
TGTGCGAGCAGAGGACCCGACAAAGAGGACACTGAAGCTTTCTTT
>TRBD1|TRBJ1-2|TRBV19|.
CASSRTGGNYGYTF
TGTGCCAGTAGTAGGACAGGGGGAAACTATGGCTACACCTTC
>.|TRBJ2-7|TRBV6-2/TRBV6-3|few
CAISASRAAAYEQYF
TGTGCCATCAGTGCTTCTAGAGCGGCCGCCTACGAGCAGTACTTC
>TRBD2|TRBJ2-7|TRBV5-1|many
CASSLAGGFYEQYF
TGCGCCAGCAGCTTGGCGGGGGGTTTCTACGAGCAGTACTTC
>TRBD2|TRBJ2-7|TRBV11-2|many
CASSLGGGPPQYF
TGTGCCAGCAGCTTGGGGGGAGGGCCGCCGCAGTACTTC
>TRBD2|TRBJ2-1|TRBV7-8|many
CASSSKAGARYNEQFF
TGTGCCAGCAGCTCCAAAGCGGGAGCTAGGTACAATGAGCAGTTCTTC
>.|TRBJ1-3|TRBV3-1|.
CASSTISGSTIYF
TGTGCCAGCAGCACTATCTCAGGAAGCACCATATATTTT
>TRBD2|TRBJ2-2|TRBV4-1|few
CASSLGLVGHGELFF
TGCGCCAGCAGCCTCGGACTAGTTGGTCACGGGGAGCTGTTTTTT
>TRBD1|TRBJ1-6|TRBV3-1|.
CASRATGTVGSPLHF
TGTGCCAGCAGAGCGACAGGGACGGTTGGTTCACCCCTCCACTTT
>TRBD2|TRBJ2-3|TRBV9|.
CASSVSGGRENTQYF
TGTGCCAGCAGCGTGAGTGGGGGGAGGGAGAATACGCAGTATTTT
>TRBD1|TRBJ2-2|TRBV4-2|.
CASSQEHRGPANTGELFF
TGTGCCAGCAGCCAAGAACACAGGGGCCCCGCGAACACCGGGGAGCTGTTTTTT
>.|TRBJ1-2|TRBV19|few
CASSLAGRTNYGYTF
TGTGCCAGTAGTCTAGCGGGGCGCACTAACTATGGCTACACCTTC
>.|TRBJ2-6|TRBV29-1|once
CSVESSGANVLTF
TGCAGCGTTGAGAGCTCTGGGGCCAACGTCCTGACTTTC
>.|TRBJ2-1|TRBV5-1|few
CASSPRDSSYNEQFF
TGCGCCAGCAGCCCGCGGGACTCCTCCTACAATGAGCAGTTCTTC
>TRBD2|TRBJ2-1|TRBV28|few
CASRQTGGPYNEQFF
TGTGCCAGCAGACAGACGGGAGGACCCTACAATGAGCAGTTCTTC
>.|TRBJ2-2|TRBV6-2/TRBV6-3|few
CASTSPGELFF
TGTGCCAGCACCTCTCCCGGGGAGCTGTTTTTT
>.|TRBJ1-6|TRBV12-3/TRBV12-4|.
CASKGTNNSPLHF
TGTGCCAGCAAAGGGACGAATAATTCACCCCTCCACTTT
>TRBD1|TRBJ1-2|TRBV28|many
CASSITGGAFYGYTF
TGTGCCAGCAGTATAACAGGGGGCGCGTTTTATGGCTACACCTTC
>TRBD1|TRBJ1-1|TRBV5-1|many
CASSLGQGRTEAFF
TGCGCCAGCAGCTTGGGACAGGGGAGGACTGAAGCTTTCTTT
>TRBD2|TRBJ2-7|TRBV11-2|.
CASSSLAGRNEQYF
TGTGCCAGCAGCTCACTAGCGGGACGTAACGAGCAGTACTTC
>TRBD2|TRBJ2-1|TRBV30|many
CAWSGEAGTSSEQFF
TGTGCCTGGAGTGGGGAGGCCGGGACTAGCAGCGAGCAGTTCTTC
>.|TRBJ2-1|TRBV30|many
CAWSVGGNNEQFF
TGTGCCTGGAGTGTAGGTGGTAACAATGAGCAGTTCTTC
>TRBD1|TRBJ2-1|TRBV11-2|many
CASSQGTGGYNEQFF
TGTGCCAGCAGCCAGGGGACAGGGGGCTACAATGAGCAGTTCTTC
>.|TRBJ1-1|TRBV12-3/TRBV12-4|.
CASSFGAGREMNTEAFF
TGTGCCAGCAGTTTTGGGGCAGGGAGGGAGATGAACACTGAAGCTTTCTTT
>.|TRBJ1-1|TRBV20-1|many
CSARARPNTEAFF
TGCAGTGCTAGAGCCCGGCCGAACACTGAAGCTTTCTTT
>TRBD2|TRBJ2-3|TRBV7-9|.
CASTWTSGRTDTQYF
TGTGCCAGCACTTGGACTAGCGGGCGCACAGATACGCAGTATTTT
>.|TRBJ1-4|TRBV19|.
CASRAGVNEKLFF
TGTGCCAGTAGGGCGGGGGTTAATGAAAAACTGTTTTTT
>.|TRBJ1-5|TRBV3-1|few
CASSPGLTNQPQHF
TGTGCCAGCAGCCCCGGACTCACCAATCAGCCCCAGCATTTT
>.|TRBJ2-5|TRBV5-1|few
CASSLGFAGLQETQYF
TGCGCCAGCAGCTTGGGTTTTGCGGGACTTCAAGAGACCCAGTACTTC
>.|TRBJ1-2|TRBV4-2|.
CASSPGSRTVRNYGYTF
TGTGCCAGCAGCCCGGGCTCACGGACAGTTAGAAACTATGGCTACACCTTC
>.|TRBJ1-6|TRBV7-2|many
CASSLFAGLYNSPLHF
TGTGCCAGCAGCTTATTCGCGGGGCTCTATAATTCACCCCTCCACTTT